The source of this TCR beta chain is a study of T-cell reconstitution after alpha-beta-depleted transplantation in children listed by TCRdb under 2016. As for the study more broadly: The study quantitatively tracked T-cell immune reconstitution after TCRalphabeta/CD19-depleted allogeneic hematopoietic cell transplantation in children using TCR repertoire profiling. What the research found in general, with its limitations: In some patients, the high TCRbeta diversity seen at day 60 was put down to recipient T cells and intrathymic progenitors that had survived conditioning. The apparently early alphabetaT-cell count recovery about two months after transplant was reportedly dependent on only several hundred rapidly expanded clones derived from non-depleted graft cells. Over subsequent months, a decline in hyperexpanded clone frequencies was noted, and after one year, T-cell counts and TCRbeta diversity were mostly ascribed to newly produced T cells.

Counted from cysteine to phenylalanine, this CDR3 has 14 amino acids. Left in the record is the CDR3 DNA by itself, 42 bases read in frame from the first base. CDR1 SGHTA and CDR2 FQGTGA were looked up in the germline V gene. The trim is 2 bases for V and 6 bases for J, with a gap of 12 bases between the germline ends. This clonotype was seen many times. Its antigen is not yet known. The sample holds no much larger clone one base away, and base qualities are not on file. Libraries were prepared through PCR. Instrument on record: Illumina HiSeq 2500. Molecular barcoding was employed in the preparation of TCR libraries, with unique molecular identifiers being used to normalize TCRbeta repertoire quantification. TCRdb trimmed the raw reads at Q25, called clones with MiXCR and kept productive beta chains. Rows merge per CDR3 protein into single entries with the most common DNA and genes. The sample data list about 500,000 distinct CDR3 sequences, and 9.5% to 12% of these were observed just once. Of the sample, roughly 15% is held by the ten largest clones.

The sample's treatment or condition label is to be understood as: allogeneic hematopoietic cell transplantation with graft depleted of TCRalphabeta T cells and CD19 B cells. Transplant recipients were children who received TCRalphabeta/CD19-depleted allogeneic hematopoietic cell grafts. Source: PBMCs, mostly from graft donor cells, taken 180 days after TCRalphabeta/CD19-depleted stem cell transplant. This chain is built from TRBV7-3 and TRBJ2-3; D gene: possibly TRBD2, on 5 matching bases. The sequence derives from a female patient between 2 and 15 years old who had a stem cell transplant for aplastic anemia, so the T cells may come from the graft donor. The DNA sequence is given as TGTGCCAGCAGCTTAGGAAGCGGTTCCGATACGCAGTATTTT. It encodes CASSLGSGSDTQYF. Reference TRBV7-3 and TRBJ2-3 genes cover what lies past the CDR3, so the full variable domain is GAGVSQTPSNKVTEKGKYVELRCDPISGHTALYWYRQSLGQGPEFLIYFQGTGAADDSGLPNDRFFAVRPEGSVSTLKIQRTERGDSAVYLCASSLGSGSDTQYFGPGTRLTVL.